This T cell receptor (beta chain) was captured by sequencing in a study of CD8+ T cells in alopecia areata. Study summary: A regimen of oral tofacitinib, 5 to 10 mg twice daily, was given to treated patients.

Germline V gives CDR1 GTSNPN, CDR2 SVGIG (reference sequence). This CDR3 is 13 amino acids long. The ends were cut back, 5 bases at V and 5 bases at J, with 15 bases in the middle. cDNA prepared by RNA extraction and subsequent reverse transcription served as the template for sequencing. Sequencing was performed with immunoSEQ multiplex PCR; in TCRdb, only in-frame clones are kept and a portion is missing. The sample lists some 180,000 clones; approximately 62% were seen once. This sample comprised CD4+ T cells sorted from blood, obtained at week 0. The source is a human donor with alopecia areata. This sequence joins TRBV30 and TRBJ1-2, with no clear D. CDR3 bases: TGTGCCTGGTCAAGGGCCCAAGGGTATGGCTACACCTTC. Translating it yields CAWSRAQGYGYTF.